This T cell receptor beta chain was recorded in a study of CD8 T cells in ankylosing spondylitis. Germline V lookup: CDR1 SGHDN, CDR2 FVKESK. V lost 4 bases and J 8 bases, leaving 23 bases between the germline ends. The CDR3 is 16 amino acids. Comments on this clonotype: Its antigen is currently unknown.

In TCRdb, the 5' RACE reads were re-called with MiXCR into one record per CDR3 protein. This sample has approximately 350,000 distinct CDR3 sequences, with approximately 22% found just once. Overall study results and limits: Peripheral blood held disease-linked clones only at relatively low frequency, and these were CD8+. Prior literature has documented some motif variants in synovial fluid and blood from reactive arthritis. Reports say disease-linked clones showed up significantly more in matched ankylosing spondylitis synovial fluid. Roughly eight highly homologous variants made up a TCR beta motif that seemed to typify ankylosing spondylitis blood.

V and J are TRBV14 and TRBJ1-1; D is possibly TRBD1 (5 bases). Material: blood, either unsorted or a sorted T cell fraction (not recorded which). The TCR comes from a male donor with ankylosing spondylitis or in good health (not recorded which). This chain's CDR3 is CASSPQYRLPAMEAFF. The CDR3 DNA reads as TGTGCCAGCAGCCCGCAATACAGGTTACCGGCTATGGAAGCTTTCTTT.